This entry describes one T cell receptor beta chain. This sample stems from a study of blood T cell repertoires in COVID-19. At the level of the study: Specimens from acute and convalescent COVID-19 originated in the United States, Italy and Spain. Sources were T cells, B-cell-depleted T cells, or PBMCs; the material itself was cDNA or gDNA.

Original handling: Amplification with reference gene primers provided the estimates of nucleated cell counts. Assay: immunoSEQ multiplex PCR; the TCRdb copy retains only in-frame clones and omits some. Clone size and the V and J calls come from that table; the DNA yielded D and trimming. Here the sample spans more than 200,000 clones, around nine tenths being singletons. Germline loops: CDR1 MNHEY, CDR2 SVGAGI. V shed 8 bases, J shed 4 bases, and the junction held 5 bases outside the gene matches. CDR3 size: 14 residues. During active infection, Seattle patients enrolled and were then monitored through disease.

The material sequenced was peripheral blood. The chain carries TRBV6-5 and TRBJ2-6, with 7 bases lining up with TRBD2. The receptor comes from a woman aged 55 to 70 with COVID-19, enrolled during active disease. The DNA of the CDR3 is TGTGCCAGCTGGGGAGCGGGGGGGGCCAACGTCCTGACTTTC. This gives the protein CASWGAGGANVLTF.